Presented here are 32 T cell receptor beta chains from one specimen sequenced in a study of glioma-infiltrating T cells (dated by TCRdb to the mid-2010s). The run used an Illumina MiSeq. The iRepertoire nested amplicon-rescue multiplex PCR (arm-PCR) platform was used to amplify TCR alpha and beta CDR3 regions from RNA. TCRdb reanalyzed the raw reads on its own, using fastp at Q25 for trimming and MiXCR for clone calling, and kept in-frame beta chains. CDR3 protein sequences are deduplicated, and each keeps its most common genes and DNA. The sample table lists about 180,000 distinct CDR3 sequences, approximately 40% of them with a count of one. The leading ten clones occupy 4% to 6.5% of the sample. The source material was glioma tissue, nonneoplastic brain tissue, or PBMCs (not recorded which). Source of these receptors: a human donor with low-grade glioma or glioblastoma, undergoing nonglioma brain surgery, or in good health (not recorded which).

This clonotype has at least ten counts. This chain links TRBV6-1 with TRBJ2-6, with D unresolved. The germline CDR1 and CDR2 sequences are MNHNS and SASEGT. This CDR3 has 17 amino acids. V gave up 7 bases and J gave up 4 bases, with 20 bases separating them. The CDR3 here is CASILTPGPTGANVLTF. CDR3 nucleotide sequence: TGTGCCAGCATCCTAACTCCAGGCCCGACCGGGGCCAACGTCCTGACTTTC.

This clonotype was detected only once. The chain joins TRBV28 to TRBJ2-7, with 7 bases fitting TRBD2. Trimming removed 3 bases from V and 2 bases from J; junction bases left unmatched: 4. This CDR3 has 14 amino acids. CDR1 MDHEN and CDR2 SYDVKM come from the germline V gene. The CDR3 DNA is TGTGCCAGCAGTTTTTTTGGGACTACCTACGAGCAGTACTTC. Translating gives CASSFFGTTYEQYF.

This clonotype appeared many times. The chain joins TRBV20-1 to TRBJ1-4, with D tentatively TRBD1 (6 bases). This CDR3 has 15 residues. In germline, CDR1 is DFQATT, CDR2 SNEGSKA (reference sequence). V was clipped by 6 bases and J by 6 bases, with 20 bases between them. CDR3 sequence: CSAQLVQGRDEKLFF. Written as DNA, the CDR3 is TGCAGTGCCCAACTCGTCCAGGGGCGGGATGAAAAACTGTTTTTT.

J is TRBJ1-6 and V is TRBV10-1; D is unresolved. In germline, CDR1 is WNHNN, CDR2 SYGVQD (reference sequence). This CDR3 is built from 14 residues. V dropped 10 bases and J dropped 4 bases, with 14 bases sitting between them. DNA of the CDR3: TGCGCCACCCCCTCGGAGGGATATAATTCACCCCTCCACTTT. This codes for CATPSEGYNSPLHF.

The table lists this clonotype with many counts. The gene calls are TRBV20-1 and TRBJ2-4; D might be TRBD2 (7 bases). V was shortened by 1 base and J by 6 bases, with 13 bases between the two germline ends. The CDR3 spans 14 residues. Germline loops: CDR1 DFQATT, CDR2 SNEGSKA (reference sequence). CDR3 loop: CSARGRGAINIQYF. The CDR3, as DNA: TGCAGTGCTAGAGGCCGGGGGGCGATAAACATTCAGTACTTC.

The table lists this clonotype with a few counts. The CDR3 sequence: CASSLDGRTYNEQFF. In DNA, the CDR3 is TGTGCCAGCAGCCTCGACGGGAGAACCTACAATGAGCAGTTCTTC. This chain connects TRBV5-4 to TRBJ2-1; D is perhaps TRBD2 (6 bases). This CDR3 region has 15 residues. V shed 4 bases and J shed 2 bases, with 13 bases lying between them. CDR1 is SGHNT and CDR2 is YYREEE in the germline V gene (reference sequence).

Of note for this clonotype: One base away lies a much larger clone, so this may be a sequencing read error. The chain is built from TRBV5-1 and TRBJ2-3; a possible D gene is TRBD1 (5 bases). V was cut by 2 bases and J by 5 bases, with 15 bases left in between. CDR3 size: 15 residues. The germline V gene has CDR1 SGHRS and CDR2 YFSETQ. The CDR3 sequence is CASSLGVVGIDTQYF. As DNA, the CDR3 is TGCGCCAGCAGCTTAGGGGTCGTCGGCATAGATACGCAGTATTTT.

CDR3: CASSPKAGETQYF. The CDR3 region has the DNA TGTGCCAGCAGCCCCAAAGCGGGCGAGACCCAGTACTTC. V is TRBV14 and J is TRBJ2-5; possibly TRBD2 for D (6 bases). Germline loops: CDR1 SGHDN, CDR2 FVKESK. Trimming removed 4 bases from V and 5 bases from J, with 11 bases in between. The CDR3 totals 13 residues.

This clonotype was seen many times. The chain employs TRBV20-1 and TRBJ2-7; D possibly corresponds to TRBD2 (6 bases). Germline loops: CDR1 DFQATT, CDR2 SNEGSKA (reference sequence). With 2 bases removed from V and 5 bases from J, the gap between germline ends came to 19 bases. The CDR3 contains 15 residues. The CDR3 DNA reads TGCAGTGCTAGACCCCTGACTAGTGGGGTTGACGAGCAGTACTTC. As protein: CSARPLTSGVDEQYF.

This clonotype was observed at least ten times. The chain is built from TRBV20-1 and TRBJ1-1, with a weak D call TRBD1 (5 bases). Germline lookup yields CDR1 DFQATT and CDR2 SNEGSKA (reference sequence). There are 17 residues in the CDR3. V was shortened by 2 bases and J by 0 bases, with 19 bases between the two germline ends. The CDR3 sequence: CSARRQGLDSMNTEAFF. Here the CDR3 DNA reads TGCAGTGCTAGACGGCAGGGACTAGATTCAATGAACACTGAAGCTTTCTTT.

CDR3 coding DNA: TGTGCCAGCATCTCCGGACTAGCGGGATTTATCTACGAGCAGTACTTC. Its translation is CASISGLAGFIYEQYF. This chain joins TRBV7-2 and TRBJ2-7; 12 positions match TRBD2. J gave up 3 bases and V 7 bases, and 10 bases lay outside the gene matches. Germline values: CDR1 SGHTA, CDR2 FQGNSA. CDR3 length equals 16 residues.

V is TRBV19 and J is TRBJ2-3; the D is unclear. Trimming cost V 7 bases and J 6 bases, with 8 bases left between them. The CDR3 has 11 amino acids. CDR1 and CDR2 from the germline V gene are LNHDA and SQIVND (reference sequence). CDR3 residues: CASNFADTQYF. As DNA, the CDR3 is TGTGCCAGTAACTTCGCGGATACGCAGTATTTT.

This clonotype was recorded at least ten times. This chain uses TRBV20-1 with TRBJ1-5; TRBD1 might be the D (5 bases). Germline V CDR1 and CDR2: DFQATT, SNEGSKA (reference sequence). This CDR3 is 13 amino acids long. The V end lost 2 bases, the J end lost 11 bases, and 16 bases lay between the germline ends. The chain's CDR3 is CSARIEGSRAQHF. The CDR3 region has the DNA TGCAGTGCTAGAATCGAGGGATCCAGGGCCCAGCATTTT.

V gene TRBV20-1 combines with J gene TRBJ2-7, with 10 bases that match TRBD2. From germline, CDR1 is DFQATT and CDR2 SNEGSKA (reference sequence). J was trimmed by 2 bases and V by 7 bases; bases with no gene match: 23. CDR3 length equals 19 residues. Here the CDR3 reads CSDSSAGGWKGGPTYEQYF. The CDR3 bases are TGCAGTGATTCGTCAGCGGGGGGGTGGAAAGGGGGGCCCACCTACGAGCAGTACTTC.

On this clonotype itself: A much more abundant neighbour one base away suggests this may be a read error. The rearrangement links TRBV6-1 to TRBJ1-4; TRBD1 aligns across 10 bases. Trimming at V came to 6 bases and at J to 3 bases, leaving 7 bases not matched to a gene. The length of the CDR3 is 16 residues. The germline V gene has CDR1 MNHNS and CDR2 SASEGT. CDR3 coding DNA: TGTGCCAGCAGCTCCGACAGGGGGCTGCCTAATGAAAAACTGTTTTTT. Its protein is CASSSDRGLPNEKLFF.

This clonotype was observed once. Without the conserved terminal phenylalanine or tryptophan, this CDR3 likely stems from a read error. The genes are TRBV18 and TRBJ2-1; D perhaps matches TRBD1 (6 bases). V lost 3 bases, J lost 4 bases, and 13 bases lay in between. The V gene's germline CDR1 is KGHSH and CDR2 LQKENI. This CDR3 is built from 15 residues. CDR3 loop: CASSPEVQGYNEQFL. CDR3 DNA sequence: TGTGCCAGCTCACCCGAGGTTCAGGGGTACAATGAGCAGTTCTTG.

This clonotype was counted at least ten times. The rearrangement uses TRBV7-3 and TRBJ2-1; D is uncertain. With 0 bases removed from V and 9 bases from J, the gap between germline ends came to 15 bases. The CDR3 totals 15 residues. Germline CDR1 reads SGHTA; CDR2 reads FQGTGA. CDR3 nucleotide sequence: TGTGCCAGCAGCTTAACTGGAACGGAAGGTAGTGAGCAGTTCTTC. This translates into CASSLTGTEGSEQFF.

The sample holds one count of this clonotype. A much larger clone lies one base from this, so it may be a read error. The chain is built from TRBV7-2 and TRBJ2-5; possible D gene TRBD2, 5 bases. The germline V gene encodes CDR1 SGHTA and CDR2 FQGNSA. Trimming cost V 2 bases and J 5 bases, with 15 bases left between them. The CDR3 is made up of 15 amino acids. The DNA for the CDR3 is TGTGCCAGCAGCTTAAATAGCTGGAGCGGTGAGACCCAGTACTTC. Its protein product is CASSLNSWSGETQYF.

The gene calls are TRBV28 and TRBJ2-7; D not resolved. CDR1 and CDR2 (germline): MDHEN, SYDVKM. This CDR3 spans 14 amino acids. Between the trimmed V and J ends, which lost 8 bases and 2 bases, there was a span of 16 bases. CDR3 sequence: CASREDGETYEQYF. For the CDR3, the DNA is TGTGCCAGCCGAGAAGATGGAGAGACCTACGAGCAGTACTTC.

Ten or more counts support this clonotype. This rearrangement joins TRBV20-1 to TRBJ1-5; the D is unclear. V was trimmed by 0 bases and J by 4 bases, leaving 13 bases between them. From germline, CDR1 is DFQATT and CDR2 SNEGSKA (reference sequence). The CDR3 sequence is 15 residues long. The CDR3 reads CSARDVRGINQPQHF. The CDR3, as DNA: TGCAGTGCTAGAGACGTCCGGGGAATAAATCAGCCCCAGCATTTT.

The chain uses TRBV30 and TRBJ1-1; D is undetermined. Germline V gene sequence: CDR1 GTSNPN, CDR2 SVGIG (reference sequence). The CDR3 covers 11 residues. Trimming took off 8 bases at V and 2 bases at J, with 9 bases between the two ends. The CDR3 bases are TGTGCCCGACGGACCAACACTGAAGCTTTCTTT. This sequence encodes CARRTNTEAFF.

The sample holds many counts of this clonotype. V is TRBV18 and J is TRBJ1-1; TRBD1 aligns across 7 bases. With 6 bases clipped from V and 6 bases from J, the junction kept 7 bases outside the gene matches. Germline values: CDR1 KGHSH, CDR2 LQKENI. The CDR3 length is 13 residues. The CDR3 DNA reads TGTGCCAGCTCGTACGACAGGGTGGCTGAAGCTTTCTTT. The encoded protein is CASSYDRVAEAFF. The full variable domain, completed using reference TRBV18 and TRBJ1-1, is NAGVMQNPRHLVRRRGQEARLRCSPMKGHSHVYWYRQLPEEGLKFMVYLQKENIIDESGMPKERFSAEFPKEGPSILRIQQVVRGDSAAYFCASSYDRVAEAFFGQGTRLTVV.

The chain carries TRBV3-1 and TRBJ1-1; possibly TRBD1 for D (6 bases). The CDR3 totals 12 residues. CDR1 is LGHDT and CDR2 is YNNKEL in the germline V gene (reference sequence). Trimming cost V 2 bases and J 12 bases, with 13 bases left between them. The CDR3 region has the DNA TGTGCCAGCAGCCAAAGGGGGGCGAGGTCTTTCTTT. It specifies CASSQRGARSFF.

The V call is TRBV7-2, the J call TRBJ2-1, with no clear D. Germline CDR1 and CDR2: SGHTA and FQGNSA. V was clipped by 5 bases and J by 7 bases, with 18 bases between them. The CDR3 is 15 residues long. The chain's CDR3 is CASSLLRSGHNEQFF. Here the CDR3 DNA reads TGTGCCAGCAGCCTTCTTAGGTCTGGGCATAATGAGCAGTTCTTC.

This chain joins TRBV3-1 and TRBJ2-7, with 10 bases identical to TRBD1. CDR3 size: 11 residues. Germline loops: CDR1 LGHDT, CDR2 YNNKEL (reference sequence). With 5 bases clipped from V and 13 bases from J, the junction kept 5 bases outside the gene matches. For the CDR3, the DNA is TGTGCCAGCAGCTCCGGGACAGGGGTCTACTTC. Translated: CASSSGTGVYF.

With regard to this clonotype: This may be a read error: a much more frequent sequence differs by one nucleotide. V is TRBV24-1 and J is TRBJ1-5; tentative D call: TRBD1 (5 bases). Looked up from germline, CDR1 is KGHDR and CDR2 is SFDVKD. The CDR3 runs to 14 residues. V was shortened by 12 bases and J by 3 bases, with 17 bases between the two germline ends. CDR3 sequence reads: CAPWSGLLNQPQHF. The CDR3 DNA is TGTGCCCCTTGGTCGGGACTCCTCAATCAGCCCCAGCATTTT.

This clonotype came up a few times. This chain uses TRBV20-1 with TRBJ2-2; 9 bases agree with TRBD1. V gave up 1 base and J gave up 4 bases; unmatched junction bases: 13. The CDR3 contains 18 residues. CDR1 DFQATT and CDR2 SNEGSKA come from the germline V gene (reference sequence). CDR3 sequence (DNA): TGCAGTGCTAGAGCACCCGGGACAGGGTTCGGTGGCACCGGGGAGCTGTTTTTT. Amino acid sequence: CSARAPGTGFGGTGELFF.

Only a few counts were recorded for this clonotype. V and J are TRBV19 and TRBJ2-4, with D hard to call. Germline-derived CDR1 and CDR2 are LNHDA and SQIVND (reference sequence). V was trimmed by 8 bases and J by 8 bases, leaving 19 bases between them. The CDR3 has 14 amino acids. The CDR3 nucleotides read TGTGCCAGTTCCCCTGACACCACTTGGGACATTCAGTACTTC. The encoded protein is CASSPDTTWDIQYF.

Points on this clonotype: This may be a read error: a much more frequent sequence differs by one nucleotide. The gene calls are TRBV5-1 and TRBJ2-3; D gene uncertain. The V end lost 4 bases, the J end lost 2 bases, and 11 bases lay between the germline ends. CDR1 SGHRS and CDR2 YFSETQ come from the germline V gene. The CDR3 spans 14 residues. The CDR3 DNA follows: TGCGCCAGCAGCATGGAAGTGGCCACAGATACGCAGTATTTT. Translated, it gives CASSMEVATDTQYF.

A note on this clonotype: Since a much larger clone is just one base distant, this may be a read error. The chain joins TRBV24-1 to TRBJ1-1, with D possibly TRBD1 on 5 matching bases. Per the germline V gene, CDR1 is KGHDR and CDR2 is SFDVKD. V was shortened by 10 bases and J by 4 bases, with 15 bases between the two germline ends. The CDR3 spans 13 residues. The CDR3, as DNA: TGTGCCACTCGACCCGCCGGGGGCACTGAAGCTTTCTTT. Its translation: CATRPAGGTEAFF.

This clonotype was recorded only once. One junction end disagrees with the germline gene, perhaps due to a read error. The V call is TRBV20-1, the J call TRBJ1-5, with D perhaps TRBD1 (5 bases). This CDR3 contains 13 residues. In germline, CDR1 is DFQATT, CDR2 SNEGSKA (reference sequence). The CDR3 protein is CSASQGSNQPKHF. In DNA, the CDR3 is TGCAGTGCTAGTCAGGGTAGCAATCAGCCCAAGCATTTT.

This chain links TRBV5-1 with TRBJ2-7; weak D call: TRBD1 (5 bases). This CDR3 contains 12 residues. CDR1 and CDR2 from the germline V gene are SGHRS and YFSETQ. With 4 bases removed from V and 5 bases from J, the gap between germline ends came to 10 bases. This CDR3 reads CASSVTRDEQYF. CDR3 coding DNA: TGCGCCAGCAGCGTCACCAGGGACGAGCAGTACTTC. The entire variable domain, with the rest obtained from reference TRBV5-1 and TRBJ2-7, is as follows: KAGVTQTPRYLIKTRGQQVTLSCSPISGHRSVSWYQQTPGQGLQFLFEYFSETQRNKGNFPGRFSGRQFSNSRSEMNVSTLELGDSALYLCASSVTRDEQYFGPGTRLTVT.